What follows are 31 T cell receptor beta chains derived from one specimen sequenced in a study of blood T cell repertoires in COVID-19. The protocol was immunoSEQ multiplex PCR, while the TCRdb copy is restricted to in-frame clones and leaves out a portion. The sample gives about 59,000 clones, roughly 89% of which show up once; about 9% is in the top ten. The sequencing input was peripheral blood. These receptors were obtained from a human donor in a cohort sampled during active COVID-19.

This chain links TRBV2 with TRBJ2-3; 8 bases line up with TRBD1. V was clipped by 1 base and J by 3 bases; unmatched bases: 0. This CDR3 spans 14 amino acids. The germline gives CDR1 SNHLY, CDR2 FYNNEI. The CDR3 DNA reads as TGTGCCAGCAGTGAAGGGACAGGGACAGATACGCAGTATTTT. Its protein is CASSEGTGTDTQYF.

This clone was found once. The genes are TRBV6-1 and TRBJ1-1; D remains ambiguous. The CDR3 spans 12 residues. The V gene lost 3 bases and the J gene lost 7 bases, with 9 bases spanning the gap. In germline, CDR1 is MNHNS, CDR2 SASEGT. CDR3 region: CASSDRIIEAFF. For the CDR3, the DNA is TGTGCCAGCAGTGACAGGATTATTGAAGCTTTCTTT.

The CDR3 sequence is CASSLGLAGVYEQYF. The CDR3, as DNA: TGTGCCAGCAGCCTGGGACTAGCGGGGGTCTACGAGCAGTACTTC. This rearrangement joins TRBV7-2 to TRBJ2-7; TRBD2 aligns across 14 bases. CDR1 SGHTA and CDR2 FQGNSA come from the germline V gene. The CDR3 is made up of 15 amino acids. V shed 5 bases and J 3 bases; nucleotides not matched to a gene: 3.

V and J are TRBV27 and TRBJ2-7; 13 positions match TRBD2. This CDR3 has 14 amino acids. V shed 9 bases and J 5 bases; nucleotides not matched to a gene: 7. Germline CDR1 is MNHEY and CDR2 is SMNVEV (reference sequence). This chain's CDR3 is CARGTSGKRNEQYF. In DNA form, the CDR3 reads TGTGCCAGAGGGACTAGCGGGAAACGAAACGAGCAGTACTTC.

The CDR3 DNA sequence: TGTGCCAGCAGCCCGAACCTAGCTACAGATACGCAGTATTTT. Translated, it gives CASSPNLATDTQYF. This chain connects TRBV7-2 to TRBJ2-3, with a tentative D call TRBD2 (5 bases). Germline V gene data show CDR1 as SGHTA and CDR2 as FQGNSA. Trimming cost V 5 bases and J 3 bases, with 12 bases left between them. CDR3 length: 14 residues.

The CDR3 sequence is CASSQDRGPYNEQFF. CDR3 bases: TGCGCCAGCAGCCAAGACAGGGGCCCCTACAATGAGCAGTTCTTC. V usage is TRBV4-3 and J usage is TRBJ2-1; D perhaps matches TRBD1 (6 bases). This CDR3 has 15 residues. V was pared by 0 bases and J by 2 bases, with 8 bases between. The germline V gene encodes CDR1 LGHNA and CDR2 YSLEER.

The chain uses TRBV5-1 and TRBJ2-3; 11 bases are shared with TRBD2. V was clipped by 6 bases and J by 7 bases; unmatched bases: 10. This CDR3 has 15 amino acids. The V gene's germline CDR1 is SGHRS and CDR2 YFSETQ. The CDR3 protein is CASKEPSGGINTQYF. CDR3 in DNA: TGCGCCAGCAAAGAACCTAGCGGGGGGATAAATACGCAGTATTTT.

The genes are TRBV4-1 and TRBJ1-2; no definite D call. The V gene lost 4 bases and the J gene lost 3 bases, with 18 bases spanning the gap. The germline CDR1 and CDR2 sequences are MGHRA and YSYEKL. The CDR3 is made up of 16 amino acids. The CDR3 DNA reads TGCGCCAGCAGCCCGCCAGACTCTGCAAACCACTATGGCTACACCTTC. Encoded protein: CASSPPDSANHYGYTF.

The chain recombines TRBV18 with TRBJ2-7; possibly TRBD1 for D (6 bases). The CDR3 is made up of 16 amino acids. Trimming cost V 1 base and J 6 bases, with 19 bases left between them. Germline CDR1 and CDR2: KGHSH and LQKENI. The CDR3 sequence: CASSPRLTGAYGEQYF. The CDR3, as DNA: TGTGCCAGCTCACCACGATTGACAGGCGCCTACGGCGAGCAGTACTTC.

This clone occurred a few times. The chain combines TRBV7-3 with TRBJ1-2; 7 bases are shared with TRBD1. V gave up 5 bases and J gave up 1 base; unmatched junction bases: 10. The CDR3 totals 16 residues. CDR1 is SGHTA and CDR2 is FQGTGA in the germline V gene. The CDR3 bases are TGTGCCAGCAGCCCCGACAGGGTTCGGGATAACTATGGCTACACCTTC. Translating it yields CASSPDRVRDNYGYTF.

This clone was seen only once. The chain is built from TRBV5-8 and TRBJ2-1, with 8 nucleotides matching TRBD2. This CDR3 has 16 amino acids. V shed 7 bases and J 8 bases; nucleotides not matched to a gene: 17. Germline-derived CDR1 and CDR2 are SGHTS and YDEGEE. The CDR3: CASGRGGLAQSDEQFF. CDR3 bases: TGTGCCAGCGGCCGGGGAGGACTAGCCCAGTCCGATGAGCAGTTCTTC. Full variable domain (rest looked up from reference TRBV5-8 and TRBJ2-1): EAGVTQSPTHLIKTRGQQATLRCSPISGHTSVYWYQQALGLGLQFLLWYDEGEERNRGNFPPRFSGRQFPNYSSELNVNALELEDSALYLCASGRGGLAQSDEQFFGPGTRLTVL.

J is TRBJ1-1 and V is TRBV30; maybe TRBD1 (6 bases). Germline values: CDR1 GTSNPN, CDR2 SVGIG (reference sequence). CDR3 length: 14 amino acids. Trimming removed 3 bases at V and 8 bases at J, with 19 bases between. In nucleotides, the CDR3 is TGTGCCTGGAGGAACAGGGAGGGAGGTCAAGAAGCTTTCTTT. It encodes CAWRNREGGQEAFF.

This clone was found a few times. The genes are TRBV19 and TRBJ1-6; D is possibly TRBD1 (6 bases). The CDR3 covers 15 residues. Germline CDR1 LNHDA, CDR2 SQIVND (reference sequence). Trimming shortened V by 10 bases and J by 0 bases, and 13 bases separated the two germline ends. CDR3 loop: CATNTGSSYNSPLHF. The CDR3 bases are TGTGCCACAAACACAGGGAGCTCCTATAATTCACCCCTCCACTTT.

This chain's CDR3 is CASSLDLADQFF. In DNA, the CDR3 is TGTGCCAGCAGCTTGGATTTAGCCGATCAGTTCTTC. V usage is TRBV5-4 and J usage is TRBJ2-1, with no clear D. Germline V gene sequence: CDR1 SGHNT, CDR2 YYREEE (reference sequence). V was clipped by 0 bases and J by 13 bases, with 11 bases between them. The CDR3 has 12 amino acids.

The chain has TRBV29-1 and TRBJ2-3, with 12 nucleotides matching TRBD1. The V gene's germline CDR1 is SQVTM and CDR2 ANQGSEA. The CDR3 runs to 13 residues. V shed 4 bases and J 7 bases; nucleotides not matched to a gene: 3. The CDR3 is CSVGDRGQHTQYF. DNA for the CDR3: TGCAGCGTTGGGGACAGGGGGCAGCATACGCAGTATTTT.

This clone was counted only a few times. The chain is built from TRBV4-3 and TRBJ1-2; D is unclear. Germline V lookup: CDR1 LGHNA, CDR2 YSLEER. The CDR3 covers 15 residues. V lost 0 bases and J 7 bases, leaving 15 bases between the germline ends. The CDR3 region has the DNA TGCGCCAGCAGCCAAGATCTTCCCCAGTCTTCTGGCTACACCTTC. This gives the protein CASSQDLPQSSGYTF.

The chain links TRBV5-1 to TRBJ1-5, with 12 bases aligning to TRBD1. The ends lost 4 bases at V and 6 bases at J; junction bases unmatched: 8. This CDR3 has 16 residues. Germline V lookup: CDR1 SGHRS, CDR2 YFSETQ. The CDR3 DNA is TGCGCCAGCAGCGAAACCGGGACAGGGGGCTTTCAGCCCCAGCATTTT. Translating it yields CASSETGTGGFQPQHF.

This sequence joins TRBV4-1 and TRBJ2-7; 9 positions match TRBD2. The CDR3 covers 17 residues. Germline-derived CDR1 and CDR2 are MGHRA and YSYEKL. V trimming: 1 base; J trimming: 8 bases; junction bases outside the gene matches: 15. This chain's CDR3 is CASSQGERASGGQQQYF. CDR3 in DNA: TGCGCCAGCAGCCAAGGCGAGCGCGCAAGCGGGGGGCAGCAGCAGTACTTC.

V and J are TRBV2 and TRBJ2-1, with TRBD2 matching 13 bases. With 4 bases clipped from V and 7 bases from J, the junction kept 1 base outside the gene matches. Germline V gives CDR1 SNHLY, CDR2 FYNNEI. CDR3 length: 14 residues. CDR3 in amino acids: CASSGLAGGNEQFF. The CDR3 DNA sequence: TGTGCCAGCAGTGGACTAGCGGGGGGAAATGAGCAGTTCTTC. The complete variable domain, with remaining parts taken from reference TRBV2 and TRBJ2-1, reads EPEVTQTPSHQVTQMGQEVILRCVPISNHLYFYWYRQILGQKVEFLVSFYNNEISEKSEIFDDQFSVERPDGSNFTLKIRSTKLEDSAMYFCASSGLAGGNEQFFGPGTRLTVL.

The chain employs TRBV15 and TRBJ2-7; tentative D call: TRBD2 (6 bases). The CDR3 has 14 amino acids. The germline CDR1 and CDR2 sequences are LNHNV and YYDKDF (reference sequence). With 1 base removed from V and 2 bases from J, the gap between germline ends came to 9 bases. CDR3 nucleotides: TGTGCCACCAGCAGAGGGAGGGGAACCTACGAGCAGTACTTC. Translation gives CATSRGRGTYEQYF.

The V gene is TRBV29-1, the J gene TRBJ1-2; 9 nucleotides match TRBD1. This CDR3 contains 14 residues. Germline V gene lookup returns CDR1 SQVTM and CDR2 ANQGSEA. With V trimmed by 6 bases and J by 2 bases, 7 bases remained unmatched. As DNA, the CDR3 is TGCAGCGTGCGAGGGACAGGGCCCAACTATGGCTACACCTTC. The encoded protein is CSVRGTGPNYGYTF.

The chain recombines TRBV5-8 with TRBJ2-3, with D possibly matching TRBD2 (5 bases). This CDR3 comprises 14 residues. V lost 2 bases and J 3 bases, leaving 10 bases between the germline ends. Germline-derived CDR1 and CDR2 are SGHTS and YDEGEE. This chain's CDR3 is CASSLAAITDTQYF. In DNA form, the CDR3 reads TGTGCCAGCAGCTTAGCGGCAATTACAGATACGCAGTATTTT.

As regards this clone: At one of its ends the junction is not consistent with the germline gene, which may arise from a read error. The CDR3 DNA reads TGTGCTAGCAGCACATCCGCCGGGGGCGAGCAGTACTTC. Translation: CASSTSAGGEQYF. V gene TRBV7-7 combines with J gene TRBJ2-7; TRBD2 is a possible D gene (6 bases). The CDR3 runs 13 residues. In germline, CDR1 is SSHAT, CDR2 FNYEAQ (reference sequence).

V and J are TRBV29-1 and TRBJ1-2, with D maybe TRBD1 (5 bases). Trimming pared 2 bases from V and 5 bases from J, leaving 21 bases between. The CDR3 loop spans 16 amino acids. Germline V gene data show CDR1 as SQVTM and CDR2 as ANQGSEA. The CDR3 region has the DNA TGCAGCGTTGAAAGCAGGGCGGGATTGATCGAATATGGCTACACCTTC. This translates into CSVESRAGLIEYGYTF.

The chain employs TRBV2 and TRBJ1-5, with D perhaps TRBD1 (6 bases). The CDR3 is made up of 14 amino acids. V was cut by 3 bases and J by 5 bases, with 11 bases left in between. Germline loops: CDR1 SNHLY, CDR2 FYNNEI. CDR3 sequence (DNA): TGTGCCAGCAGTGAGATGGGGGCATATCAGCCCCAGCATTTT. It is translated as CASSEMGAYQPQHF.

Notes on this clone: The germline gene is not matched at one end of the junction; a read error may be the cause. V and J are TRBV28 and TRBJ1-1; 10 positions match TRBD1. Germline V gene lookup returns CDR1 MDHEN and CDR2 SYDVKM. The CDR3 loop spans 14 amino acids. CDR3 in amino acids: CACRSTGGYSSAFF. CDR3 coding DNA: TGTGCCTGCAGGTCGACAGGGGGCTACTCCTCAGCTTTCTTT. The variable domain in full, with the rest retrieved from reference TRBV28 and TRBJ1-1, is DVKVTQSSRYLVKRTGEKVFLECVQDMDHENMFWYRQDPGLGLRLIYFSYDVKMKEKGDIPEGYSVSREKKERFSLILESASTNQTSMYLCACRSTGGYSSAFFGQGTRLTVV.

V is TRBV3-1 (or the pseudogene TRBV3-2) and J is TRBJ2-5, with TRBD2 matching over 7 bases. Germline V gene lookup returns CDR1 LGHDT and CDR2 YNNKEL (reference sequence). The ends lost 0 bases at V and 3 bases at J; junction bases unmatched: 4. The CDR3 has 15 amino acids. In DNA form, the CDR3 reads TGTGCCAGCAGCCAAGATATCGGACTAGAAGAGACCCAGTACTTC. It yields the protein CASSQDIGLEETQYF.

V and J are TRBV6-2 or TRBV6-3 and TRBJ2-5, with unresolved D. CDR1 is MNHEY and CDR2 is SVGEGT in the germline V gene. The V gene lost 2 bases and the J gene lost 5 bases, with 9 bases spanning the gap. The CDR3 sequence is 13 residues long. The CDR3: CASSYGWRETQYF. DNA of the CDR3: TGTGCCAGCAGTTACGGGTGGCGGGAGACCCAGTACTTC.

The gene calls are TRBV7-8 and TRBJ2-5; D ambiguous. The CDR3 consists of 12 residues. Germline assignment: CDR1 SGHVS and CDR2 FQNEAQ. The V end was cut by 5 bases, the J end by 2 bases, with 6 bases between. The CDR3 nucleotides read TGTGCCAGCAGCCTGAGGCAAGAGACCCAGTACTTC. Translated: CASSLRQETQYF.

The rearrangement links TRBV6-6 to TRBJ2-7; D unresolved. This CDR3 has 13 amino acids. Germline V gene lookup returns CDR1 MNHNY and CDR2 SVGAGI (reference sequence). V was trimmed by 0 bases and J by 9 bases, leaving 12 bases between them. CDR3 in amino acids: CASSYSTASPQYF. The CDR3 DNA is TGTGCCAGCAGTTACTCGACTGCCTCGCCGCAGTACTTC.

This chain connects TRBV24-1 to TRBJ2-3, with 7 bases lining up with TRBD1. Germline V gives CDR1 KGHDR, CDR2 SFDVKD. There are 17 residues in the CDR3. Trimming cost V 4 bases and J 2 bases; bases outside gene matches: 11. As DNA, the CDR3 is TGTGCCACCAGTGAGGTTCCGGGACAGAGTCTCACAGATACGCAGTATTTT. This translates into CATSEVPGQSLTDTQYF.